The 9 T cell receptor beta chains below come from one sample, sequenced in a study of response to subunit inactivated influenza vaccine. TCRdb re-analysed the RT-PCR reads in MiXCR, keeping a single row per CDR3 protein. This table has 500,000 to 550,000 distinct CDR3 sequences, around 8% appearing once. Specimen: PBMCs from blood, collected around 2 years after vaccination. The receptor set was obtained from a man in his fifties or sixties who received an inactivated influenza vaccine.

This clonotype was observed many times. The chain uses TRBV25-1 and TRBJ2-7; D is possibly TRBD1 (6 bases). Looked up from germline, CDR1 is MGHDK and CDR2 is SYGVNS. Trimming cost V 6 bases and J 4 bases, with 13 bases left between them. This CDR3 spans 13 amino acids. The CDR3 DNA reads as TGTGCCAGCAGCAGGGGCTCCTTGTACGAGCAGTACTTC. Translation: CASSRGSLYEQYF.

The CDR3 spells CASSSKNEQYF. The CDR3 DNA is TGCGCCAGCAGCTCGAAAAACGAGCAGTACTTC. The chain has TRBV5-1 and TRBJ2-7; D remains unclear. The CDR3 covers 11 residues. The V end lost 3 bases, the J end lost 5 bases, and 6 bases lay between the germline ends. Germline V gene data show CDR1 as SGHRS and CDR2 as YFSETQ. Supplemented by reference TRBV5-1 and TRBJ2-7, the full variable domain reads KAGVTQTPRYLIKTRGQQVTLSCSPISGHRSVSWYQQTPGQGLQFLFEYFSETQRNKGNFPGRFSGRQFSNSRSEMNVSTLELGDSALYLCASSSKNEQYFGPGTRLTVT.

The rearrangement uses TRBV20-1 and TRBJ2-3; D not resolved. This CDR3 has 12 residues. Germline loops: CDR1 DFQATT, CDR2 SNEGSKA (reference sequence). V was clipped by 0 bases and J by 3 bases, with 4 bases between them. The CDR3 nucleotides read TGCAGTGCTAGAGATTGGACAGATACGCAGTATTTT. Amino acid sequence: CSARDWTDTQYF.

This clonotype showed up many times. The CDR3 protein is CASSFRDRGNTGELFF. The CDR3 DNA sequence: TGTGCCAGCAGTTTCCGGGACAGGGGAAACACCGGGGAGCTGTTTTTT. This rearrangement joins TRBV28 to TRBJ2-2; TRBD1 matches 10 bases. Trimming cost V 3 bases and J 2 bases; bases outside gene matches: 3. The length of the CDR3 is 16 residues. CDR1 is MDHEN and CDR2 is SYDVKM in the germline V gene.

CDR3 sequence reads: CASSEWHTGPYEQYF. The CDR3 DNA reads TGTGCCAGCAGTGAGTGGCATACAGGGCCCTACGAGCAGTACTTC. V gene TRBV6-1 combines with J gene TRBJ2-7; perhaps TRBD1 as D (6 bases). Looked up from germline, CDR1 is MNHNS and CDR2 is SASEGT. The CDR3 runs 15 residues. V was cut by 3 bases and J by 2 bases, with 14 bases left in between.

The table lists this clonotype with a few counts. CDR3 in DNA: TGTGCCAGCAGCACCCGGACTAGTGGGGGAGGAGAGCAGTTCTTC. Encoded protein: CASSTRTSGGGEQFF. The V call is TRBV9, the J call TRBJ2-1; 7 bases match TRBD2. The CDR3 sequence is 15 residues long. The V and J ends lost 4 bases and 10 bases, in that order; junction bases with no gene match: 14. From germline, CDR1 is SGDLS and CDR2 YYNGEE.

The rearrangement uses TRBV7-6 and TRBJ2-7; 8 bases fit TRBD2. With V trimmed by 6 bases and J by 0 bases, 7 bases remained unmatched. This CDR3 spans 15 amino acids. Germline V CDR1 and CDR2: SGHVS, FNYEAQ. The CDR3: CASSSTSAYSYEQYF. The DNA of the CDR3 is TGTGCCAGCAGTTCGACTAGCGCATACTCCTACGAGCAGTACTTC.

The genes are TRBV12-3 or TRBV12-4 and TRBJ1-2; D might be TRBD1 (6 bases). CDR3 length equals 13 residues. The V end was cut by 5 bases, the J end by 7 bases, with 14 bases between. The CDR3 spells CASSIPGQPGYTF. The CDR3 DNA reads TGTGCCAGCAGTATCCCGGGACAACCTGGCTACACCTTC.

This clonotype was seen a few times. The chain joins TRBV7-3 to TRBJ2-1, with TRBD1 identical over 9 bases. The germline gives CDR1 SGHTA, CDR2 FQGTGA. CDR3 length equals 15 residues. V shed 4 bases and J 8 bases; nucleotides not matched to a gene: 9. CDR3 nucleotides: TGTGCCAGCAGCTCCGGACAGGGGTCCCACGATGAGCAGTTCTTC. It yields the protein CASSSGQGSHDEQFF.